This T cell receptor beta chain came from a study of T cells in Graves' hyperthyroidism and ophthalmopathy. Findings and caveats of the study: Within blood appeared most thyroid clonotypes that had expanded above 0.001.

Exclusion criteria comprised uncontrolled infection, other autoimmune disease, pregnancy or lactation. Each 10 ml fresh peripheral blood draw supplied the PBMCs. There were TCR beta CDR3 regions amplified from RNA transcripts. TCR CDR3 regions were first amplified by RT-PCR with HTBI primers. A single record per CDR3 protein comes from TCRdb applying MiXCR to the multiplex PCR reads. The sample contains fewer than 550,000 distinct CDR3 sequences, less than 20% of which appear only once. Concerning this clonotype itself: Its antigen remains unknown.

V lost 4 bases, J lost 5 bases, and 12 bases lay in between. The CDR3 has 13 amino acids. Germline CDR1 and CDR2: SEHNR and FQNEAQ (reference sequence). The clonotype was recovered from a woman aged 18-29 years with Graves' hyperthyroidism. The sample was blood. The chain carries TRBV7-9 and TRBJ2-7; either TRBD1 or TRBD2 may supply D (5 bases each). The DNA for the CDR3 is TGTGCCAGCAGCTGGGCAGGGACCCACGAGCAGTACTTC. As protein: CASSWAGTHEQYF.